One and the same sample provided the 2 T cell receptor beta chains below, sequenced in a study of T cells in Graves' hyperthyroidism and ophthalmopathy. Amplified TCR beta CDR3 regions came from RNA transcripts. HTBI primers were employed in a first-round RT-PCR of the TCR CDR3. In TCRdb, the multiplex PCR reads were re-called with MiXCR into one record per CDR3 protein. The profile shows about 570,000 distinct CDR3 sequences, about half of them singletons. The sequencing input was peripheral blood or thyroid tissue (not recorded which). Receptors originate from an adult woman with Graves' disease, either hyperthyroidism or ophthalmopathy (not recorded which).

The V and J genes are TRBV6-6 and TRBJ2-7, with 9 bases that match TRBD1. The CDR3 spans 14 residues. The germline V gene has CDR1 MNHNY and CDR2 SVGAGI (reference sequence). After removal of 2 bases from V and 6 bases from J, the junction contained 5 bases not matched to a gene. The CDR3 DNA reads as TGTGCCAGCAGTTACGGGACAGGGTTGGGCGAGCAGTACTTC. Its translation is CASSYGTGLGEQYF.

This sequence joins TRBV20-1 and TRBJ1-1; tentatively, D is TRBD1 (6 bases). This CDR3 region has 14 residues. Germline CDR1 and CDR2: DFQATT and SNEGSKA (reference sequence). V was trimmed by 3 bases and J by 0 bases, leaving 11 bases between them. CDR3 loop: CSARRRGLNTEAFF. CDR3 nucleotides: TGCAGTGCTAGGCGGCGGGGGCTGAACACTGAAGCTTTCTTT.